These T cell receptor beta chains were read from a single sample in a study of blood T cell repertoires in COVID-19. Profiled with immunoSEQ multiplex PCR; TCRdb holds only in-frame clones, not every one. The sample carries more than 95,000 clones, about 85% recorded once. Sequencing input: peripheral blood. The receptors come from a man over 45 in a cohort sampled during active COVID-19. Each CDR3 is given with its conserved first and last residue. Fields, in order: D gene, V gene, clone size, CDR3 length, J gene, CDR3 DNA, CDR3 protein. The D gene is left open where the match is weak. Part of the rows lack a size; the others show once, few, many or a class for expanded clones.

TRBD1,TRBV27,.,14,TRBJ2-2,TGTGCCTCGGGACAGGGGGTAAACACCGGGGAGCTGTTTTTT,CASGQGVNTGELFF
.,TRBV5-6,few,15,TRBJ1-2,TGTGCCAGCAGCTTGGTGGACAGCGGAAACTATGGCTACACCTTC,CASSLVDSGNYGYTF
.,TRBV9,few,15,TRBJ2-6,TGTGCCAGCAGCGTAGGAGGCTCTGGGGCCAACGTCCTGACTTTC,CASSVGGSGANVLTF
.,TRBV7-2,once,15,TRBJ2-7,TGTGCCAGCAGCCCGGACAGTCCTCAGGCCTACGAGCAGTACTTC,CASSPDSPQAYEQYF
.,TRBV6-6,.,13,TRBJ1-2,TGTGCCAGCAGTTTATTGGGGGGTAATGGCTACACCTTC,CASSLLGGNGYTF
.,TRBV10-2,.,16,TRBJ1-2,TGCGCCAGCAGTGAGATGGCAGGGCCAGGACCTGAGGGCTACACCTTC,CASSEMAGPGPEGYTF
.,TRBV6-1,once,15,TRBJ2-1,TGTGCCAGCAGTGAAGCTGACTTCCCCTACAATGAGCAGTTCTTC,CASSEADFPYNEQFF
.,TRBV4-2,.,15,TRBJ1-2,TGTGCCAGCAGCCAAGGGAGTCAAACTAACTATGGCTACACCTTC,CASSQGSQTNYGYTF
.,TRBV6-2/TRBV6-3,.,12,TRBJ2-3,TGTGCCAGCAGTTATCTCACAGATACGCAGTATTTT,CASSYLTDTQYF
.,TRBV3-1/TRBV3-2,.,15,TRBJ1-2,TGTGCCAGCAGCCCGATCAGGGGTGCTAACTATGGCTACACCTTC,CASSPIRGANYGYTF
.,TRBV6-5,.,10,TRBJ1-1,TGTGCCAGCTCGTTAGTTGAAGCTTTCTTT,CASSLVEAFF
.,TRBV3-1/TRBV3-2,.,11,TRBJ2-1,TGTGCCAGCAGCCAATTGTCGGAGCAGTTCTTC,CASSQLSEQFF
.,TRBV5-5,few,15,TRBJ1-1,TGTGCCAGCAGCTTGGAAATACGGACAGACACTGAAGCTTTCTTT,CASSLEIRTDTEAFF
TRBD2,TRBV7-3,.,16,TRBJ2-2,TGTGCCAGCAGCCCCATCGGACTAGCTAACACCGGGGAGCTGTTTTTT,CASSPIGLANTGELFF
TRBD1,TRBV19,.,14,TRBJ1-5,TGTGCCAGTACACCGGGACAGGGCTTTCAGCCCCAGCATTTT,CASTPGQGFQPQHF
.,TRBV28,.,14,TRBJ1-3,TGTGCCAGCCATCTGGGGGCCTCTGGAAACACCATATATTTT,CASHLGASGNTIYF
.,TRBV9,.,13,TRBJ2-5,TGTGCCAGCAGCTCCCCTCAGGGGGGGACCCAGTACTTC,CASSSPQGGTQYF
.,TRBV19,.,13,TRBJ2-5,TGTGCCAGTAGTATAGATCTGGGCAGGACCCAGTACTTC,CASSIDLGRTQYF
.,TRBV6-5,.,13,TRBJ2-3,TGTGCCAGCAGTTACTCGTCGGGGGATACGCAGTATTTT,CASSYSSGDTQYF
.,TRBV7-9,few,15,TRBJ1-6,TGTGCCAGCAGCTTAGAGACAGACCCGTTTCGTGTCCTCCACTTT,CASSLETDPFRVLHF
TRBD1,TRBV6-2/TRBV6-3,.,14,TRBJ1-2,TGTGCCAGCAGTACCGGGGACAGAACGTCTGGCTACACCTTC,CASSTGDRTSGYTF
.,TRBV27,.,14,TRBJ2-2,TGTGCCAGCAGTTGGGGCCTGAGCACCGGGGAGCTGTTTTTT,CASSWGLSTGELFF
.,TRBV7-9,.,13,TRBJ1-2,TGTGCCAGCAGCTTAGTAGGGGGCTATGGCTACACCTTC,CASSLVGGYGYTF
TRBD1,TRBV27,.,14,TRBJ1-5,TGTGCCAGCAGTATAACAGGGGCACAACAGCCCCAGCATTTT,CASSITGAQQPQHF
.,TRBV10-1,.,13,TRBJ1-5,TGCGCCAGCAGTGAGAACATAAATCAGCCCCAGCATTTT,CASSENINQPQHF
.,TRBV11-3,once,14,TRBJ2-3,TGTGCCAGCAGCTTATCCAGGGGCACAGATACGCAGTATTTT,CASSLSRGTDTQYF
.,TRBV27,few,15,TRBJ2-6,TGTGCCAGCAGTCCGGGGGTGTCTGGGGCCAACGTCCTGACTTTC,CASSPGVSGANVLTF
.,TRBV7-2,.,13,TRBJ2-5,TGTGCCAGTGAGCCGGGACTCAGAGAGACCCAGTACTTC,CASEPGLRETQYF
.,TRBV6-5,.,13,TRBJ1-2,TGTGCCAGTACGGTAGGCAGGGACTATGGCTACACCTTC,CASTVGRDYGYTF
.,TRBV7-2,.,14,TRBJ1-2,TGTGCCAGCAGCCCTGGGACAACTAACTATGGCTACACCTTC,CASSPGTTNYGYTF
.,TRBV2,once,15,TRBJ1-2,TGTGCCAGCAGTCTCCCACAGGGTTTAAACTATGGCTACACCTTC,CASSLPQGLNYGYTF
.,TRBV5-4,.,18,TRBJ2-3,TGTGCCAGCAGCTCCATCCGGGGGCGCGGGGGCCACACAGATACGCAGTATTTT,CASSSIRGRGGHTDTQYF
TRBD1,TRBV27,.,12,TRBJ1-1,TGTGCCAGCCGGACAGGGAACACTGAAGCTTTCTTT,CASRTGNTEAFF